This TCR beta chain was captured in a study of vaccination effects on CD4 cells after COVID-19. TCRdb keeps only in-frame clones here, not all; method: immunoSEQ multiplex PCR. This table holds 30,000 to 45,000 clones, 55% to 75% found once. General study results and limits: Late post-vaccination, clones induced by infection and those induced by vaccine underwent marked clonal contraction. The study dataset contains few convalescent patients and includes no early post-infection timepoints. Only 1 of 255 vaccine-induced clones from healthy vaccinees cross-reacted with common cold coronaviruses.

Sequencing was preceded by expansion of antigen-specific CD4+ T cells with viral peptide pools in the ViraFEST assay. Subsequent to a culture period of about nine days, CD4+ T cells were isolated. Negative nucleocapsid antibody tests before and after vaccination confirmed no previous SARS-CoV-2 infection. Half-medium changes using IL-2 medium occurred on days 3 and 7. To note about this clone: The antigen is undetermined.

The CDR3 runs to 14 residues. The V end lost 2 bases, the J end lost 5 bases, and 9 bases lay between the germline ends. Germline V gives CDR1 MNHNS, CDR2 SASEGT. The TCR comes from a human donor who received a COVID-19 vaccine. V usage is TRBV6-1 and J usage is TRBJ1-4; D remains ambiguous. The sample was CD4+ T cells from PBMCs cultured with SARS-CoV-2 spike peptides, taken before COVID-19 vaccination. The CDR3 DNA follows: TGTGCCAGCAGTGAAAGTCGGATCAATGAAAAACTGTTTTTT. Its protein product is CASSESRINEKLFF.